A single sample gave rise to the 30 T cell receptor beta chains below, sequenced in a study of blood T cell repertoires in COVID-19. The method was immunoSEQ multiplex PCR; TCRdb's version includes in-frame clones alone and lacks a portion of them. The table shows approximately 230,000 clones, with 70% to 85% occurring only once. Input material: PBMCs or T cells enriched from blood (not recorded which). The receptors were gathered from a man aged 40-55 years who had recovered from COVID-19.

The CDR3 region is CASSLAGMGTGDGQPQHF. CDR3 DNA: TGTGCCAGCAGCTTAGCGGGTATGGGGACGGGGGACGGTCAGCCCCAGCATTTT. The chain uses TRBV7-9 and TRBJ1-5, with a tentative D call TRBD1 (5 bases). The CDR3 is 18 residues long. The germline CDR1 and CDR2 sequences are SEHNR and FQNEAQ (reference sequence). The V gene lost 0 bases and the J gene lost 6 bases, with 21 bases spanning the gap.

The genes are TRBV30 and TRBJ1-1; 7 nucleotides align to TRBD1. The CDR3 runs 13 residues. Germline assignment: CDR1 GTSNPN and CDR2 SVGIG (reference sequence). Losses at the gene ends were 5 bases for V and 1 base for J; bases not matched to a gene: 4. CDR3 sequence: CAWANRGNTEAFF. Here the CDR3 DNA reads TGTGCCTGGGCCAACAGGGGGAACACTGAAGCTTTCTTT.

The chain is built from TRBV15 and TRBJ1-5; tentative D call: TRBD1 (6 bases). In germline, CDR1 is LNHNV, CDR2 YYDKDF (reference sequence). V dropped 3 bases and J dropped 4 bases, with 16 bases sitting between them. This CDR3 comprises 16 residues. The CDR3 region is CATSSFTGGWNQPQHF. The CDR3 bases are TGTGCCACCAGCAGTTTTACGGGGGGCTGGAATCAGCCCCAGCATTTT.

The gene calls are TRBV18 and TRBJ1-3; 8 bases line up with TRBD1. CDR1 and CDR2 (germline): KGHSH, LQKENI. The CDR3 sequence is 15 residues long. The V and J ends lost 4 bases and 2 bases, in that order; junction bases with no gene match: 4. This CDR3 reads CASSLQGAAGNTIYF. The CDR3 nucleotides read TGTGCCAGCTCACTTCAGGGGGCAGCTGGAAACACCATATATTTT.

Here the CDR3 reads CASSSRGRGENEKLFF. The CDR3 DNA reads as TGTGCCAGCAGTTCCCGAGGGCGTGGGGAAAATGAAAAACTGTTTTTT. The V and J genes are TRBV6-6 and TRBJ1-4; D call uncertain. V was trimmed by 4 bases and J by 5 bases, leaving 17 bases between them. The V gene's germline CDR1 is MNHNY and CDR2 SVGAGI (reference sequence). There are 16 residues in the CDR3.

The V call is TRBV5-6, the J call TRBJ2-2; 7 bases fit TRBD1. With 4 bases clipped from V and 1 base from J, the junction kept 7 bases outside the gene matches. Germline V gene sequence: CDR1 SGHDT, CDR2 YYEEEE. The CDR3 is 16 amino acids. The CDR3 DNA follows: TGTGCCAGCAGCCTCTTGTGGACAGGGAACACCGGGGAGCTGTTTTTT. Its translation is CASSLLWTGNTGELFF.

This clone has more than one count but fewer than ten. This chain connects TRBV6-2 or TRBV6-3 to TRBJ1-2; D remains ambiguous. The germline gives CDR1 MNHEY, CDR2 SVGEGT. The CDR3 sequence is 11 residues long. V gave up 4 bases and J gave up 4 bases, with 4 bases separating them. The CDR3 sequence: CASSWAYGYTF. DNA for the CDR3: TGTGCCAGCAGTTGGGCCTATGGCTACACCTTC.

The DNA of the CDR3 is TGTGCCAGTAGTAGCCAACCGAGGAATCAGCCCCAGCATTTT. It yields the protein CASSSQPRNQPQHF. The chain is built from TRBV19 and TRBJ1-5; D unclear. The CDR3 totals 14 residues. Germline loops: CDR1 LNHDA, CDR2 SQIVND (reference sequence). Trimming shortened V by 4 bases and J by 4 bases, and 11 bases separated the two germline ends.

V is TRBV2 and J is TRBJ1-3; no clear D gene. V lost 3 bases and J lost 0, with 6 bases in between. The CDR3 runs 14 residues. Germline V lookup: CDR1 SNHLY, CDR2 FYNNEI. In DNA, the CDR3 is TGTGCCAGCAGTGAGGGCCGCTCTGGAAACACCATATATTTT. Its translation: CASSEGRSGNTIYF.

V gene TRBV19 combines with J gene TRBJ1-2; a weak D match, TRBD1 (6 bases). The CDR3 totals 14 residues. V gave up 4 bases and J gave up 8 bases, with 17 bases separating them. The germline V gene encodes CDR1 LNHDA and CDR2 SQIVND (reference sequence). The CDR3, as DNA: TGTGCCAGTAGTACCTCGGGAGGGGGACGAGGCTACACCTTC. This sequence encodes CASSTSGGGRGYTF.

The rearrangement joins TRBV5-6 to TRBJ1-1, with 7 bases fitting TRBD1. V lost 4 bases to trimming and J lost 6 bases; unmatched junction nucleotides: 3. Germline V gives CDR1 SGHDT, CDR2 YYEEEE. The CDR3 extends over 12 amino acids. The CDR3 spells CASSQGEAEAFF. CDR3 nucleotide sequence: TGTGCCAGCAGCCAGGGGGAGGCTGAAGCTTTCTTT.

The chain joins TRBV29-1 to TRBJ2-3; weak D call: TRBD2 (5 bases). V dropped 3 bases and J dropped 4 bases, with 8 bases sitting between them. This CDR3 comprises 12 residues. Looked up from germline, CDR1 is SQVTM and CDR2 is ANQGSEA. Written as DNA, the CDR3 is TGCAGCGTTGAGTCTAGCCCAGATACGCAGTATTTT. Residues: CSVESSPDTQYF.

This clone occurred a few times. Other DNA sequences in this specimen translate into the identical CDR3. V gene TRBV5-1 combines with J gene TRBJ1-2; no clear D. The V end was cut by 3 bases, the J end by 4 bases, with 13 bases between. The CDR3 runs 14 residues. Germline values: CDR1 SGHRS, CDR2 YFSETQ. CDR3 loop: CASSSPEGSYGYTF. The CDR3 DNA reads TGCGCCAGCAGCTCTCCGGAGGGAAGCTATGGCTACACCTTC.

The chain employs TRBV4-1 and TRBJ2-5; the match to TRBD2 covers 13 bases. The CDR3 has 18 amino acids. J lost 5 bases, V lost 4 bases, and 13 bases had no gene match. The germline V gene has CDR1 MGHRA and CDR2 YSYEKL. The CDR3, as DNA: TGCGCCAGCAGCCGTACCCTAACTAGCGGGGGGGCTTGGGAGACCCAGTACTTC. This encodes CASSRTLTSGGAWETQYF.

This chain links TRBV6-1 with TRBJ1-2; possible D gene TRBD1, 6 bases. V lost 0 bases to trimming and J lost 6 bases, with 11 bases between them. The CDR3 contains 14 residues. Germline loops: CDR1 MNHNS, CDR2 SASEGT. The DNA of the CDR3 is TGTGCCAGCAGTGAAGCGGGTCGGACAGATGGCTACACCTTC. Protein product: CASSEAGRTDGYTF.

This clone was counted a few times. For the CDR3, the DNA is TGCGCCAGCAGCTTTACAGGTACCGCGGACACCATATATTTT. It encodes CASSFTGTADTIYF. The chain uses TRBV5-1 and TRBJ1-3; D might be TRBD1 (5 bases). There are 14 residues in the CDR3. CDR1 is SGHRS and CDR2 is YFSETQ in the germline V gene. V was pared by 2 bases and J by 8 bases, with 14 bases between.

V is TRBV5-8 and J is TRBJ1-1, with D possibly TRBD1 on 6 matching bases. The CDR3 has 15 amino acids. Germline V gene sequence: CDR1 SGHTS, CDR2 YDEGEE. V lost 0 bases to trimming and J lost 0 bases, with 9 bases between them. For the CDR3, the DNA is TGTGCCAGCAGCTTGGGGCAGGGGATGAACACTGAAGCTTTCTTT. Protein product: CASSLGQGMNTEAFF.

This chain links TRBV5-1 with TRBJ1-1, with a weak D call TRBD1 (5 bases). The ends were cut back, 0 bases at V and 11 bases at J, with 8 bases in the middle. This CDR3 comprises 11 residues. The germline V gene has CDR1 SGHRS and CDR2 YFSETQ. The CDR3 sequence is CASSLDSGAFF. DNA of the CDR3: TGCGCCAGCAGCTTGGATTCAGGGGCTTTCTTT.

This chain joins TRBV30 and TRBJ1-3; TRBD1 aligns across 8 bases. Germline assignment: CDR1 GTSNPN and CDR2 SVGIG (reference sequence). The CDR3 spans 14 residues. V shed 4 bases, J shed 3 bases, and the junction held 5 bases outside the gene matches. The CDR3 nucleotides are TGTGCCTGGAATTTCGACAGGGGTGGAAACACCATATATTTT. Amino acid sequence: CAWNFDRGGNTIYF.

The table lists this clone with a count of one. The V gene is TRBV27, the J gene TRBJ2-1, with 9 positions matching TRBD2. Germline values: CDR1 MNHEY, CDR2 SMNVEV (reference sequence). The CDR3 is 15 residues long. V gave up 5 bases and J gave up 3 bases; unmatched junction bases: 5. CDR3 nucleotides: TGTGCCAGCAGTCCCATTAGCGGGAGCTACAATGAGCAGTTCTTC. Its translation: CASSPISGSYNEQFF.

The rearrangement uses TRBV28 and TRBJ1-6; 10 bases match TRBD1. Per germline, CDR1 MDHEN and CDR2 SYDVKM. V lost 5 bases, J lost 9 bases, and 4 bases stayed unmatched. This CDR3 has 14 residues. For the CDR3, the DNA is TGTGCCAGCAGTCCCCGGGACAGGGGTTCACCCCTCCACTTT. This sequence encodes CASSPRDRGSPLHF.

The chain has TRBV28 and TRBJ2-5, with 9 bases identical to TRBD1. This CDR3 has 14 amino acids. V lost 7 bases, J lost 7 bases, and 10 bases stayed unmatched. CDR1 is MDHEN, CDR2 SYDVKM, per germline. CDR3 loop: CASTRAGQGWTQYF. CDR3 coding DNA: TGTGCCAGCACCCGGGCGGGACAGGGATGGACCCAGTACTTC.

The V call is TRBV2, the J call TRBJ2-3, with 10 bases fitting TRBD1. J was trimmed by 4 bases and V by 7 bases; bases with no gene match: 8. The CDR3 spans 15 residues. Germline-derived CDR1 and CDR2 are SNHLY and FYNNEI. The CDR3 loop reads CASTRQGATADTQYF. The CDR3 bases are TGTGCCAGCACCCGACAGGGGGCGACAGCAGATACGCAGTATTTT.

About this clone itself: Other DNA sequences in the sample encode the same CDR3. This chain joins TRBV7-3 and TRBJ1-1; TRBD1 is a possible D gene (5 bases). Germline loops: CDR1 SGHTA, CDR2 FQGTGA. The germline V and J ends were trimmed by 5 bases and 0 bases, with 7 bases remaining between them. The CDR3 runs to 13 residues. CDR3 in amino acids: CASSPGLNTEAFF. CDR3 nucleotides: TGTGCCAGCAGCCCAGGGTTGAACACTGAAGCTTTCTTT. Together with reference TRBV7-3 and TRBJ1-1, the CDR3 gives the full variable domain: GAGVSQTPSNKVTEKGKYVELRCDPISGHTALYWYRQSLGQGPEFLIYFQGTGAADDSGLPNDRFFAVRPEGSVSTLKIQRTERGDSAVYLCASSPGLNTEAFFGQGTRLTVV.

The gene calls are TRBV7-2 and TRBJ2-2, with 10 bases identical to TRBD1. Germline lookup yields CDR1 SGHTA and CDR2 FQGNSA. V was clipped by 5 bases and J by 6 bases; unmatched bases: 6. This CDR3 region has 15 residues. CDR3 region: CASSLRQGASGELFF. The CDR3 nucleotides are TGTGCCAGCAGCCTTCGACAGGGGGCCTCCGGGGAGCTGTTTTTT.

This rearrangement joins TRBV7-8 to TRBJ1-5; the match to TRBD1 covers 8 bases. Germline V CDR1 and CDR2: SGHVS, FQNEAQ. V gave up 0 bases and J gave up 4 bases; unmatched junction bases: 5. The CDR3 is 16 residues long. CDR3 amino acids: CASSLAQTGGNQPQHF. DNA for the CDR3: TGTGCCAGCAGCTTAGCGCAAACAGGGGGTAATCAGCCCCAGCATTTT.

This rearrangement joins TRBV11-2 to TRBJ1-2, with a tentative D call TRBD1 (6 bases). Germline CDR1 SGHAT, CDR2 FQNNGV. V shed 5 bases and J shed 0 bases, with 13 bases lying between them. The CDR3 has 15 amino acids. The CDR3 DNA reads TGTGCCAGCAGCGCGACCGACAGGACTAACTATGGCTACACCTTC. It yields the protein CASSATDRTNYGYTF.

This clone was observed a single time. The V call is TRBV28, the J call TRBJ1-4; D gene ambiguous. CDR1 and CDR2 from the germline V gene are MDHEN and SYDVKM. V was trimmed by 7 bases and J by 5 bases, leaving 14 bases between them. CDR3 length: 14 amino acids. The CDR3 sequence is CASKSGERNEKLFF. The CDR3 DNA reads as TGTGCCAGCAAATCCGGGGAAAGGAATGAAAAACTGTTTTTT.

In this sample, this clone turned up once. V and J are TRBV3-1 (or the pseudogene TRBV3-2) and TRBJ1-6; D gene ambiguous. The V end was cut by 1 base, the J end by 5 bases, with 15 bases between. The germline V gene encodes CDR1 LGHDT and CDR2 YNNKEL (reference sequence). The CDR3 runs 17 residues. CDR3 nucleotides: TGTGCCAGCAGCCAAGGCCGAGAGCGAGTAGATAATTCACCCCTCCACTTT. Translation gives CASSQGRERVDNSPLHF.

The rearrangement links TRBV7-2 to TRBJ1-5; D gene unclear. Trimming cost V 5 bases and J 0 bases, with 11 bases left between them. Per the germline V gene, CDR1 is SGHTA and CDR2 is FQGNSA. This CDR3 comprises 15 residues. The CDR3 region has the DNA TGTGCCAGCAGCCCAGGAGCGGCTAGCAATCAGCCCCAGCATTTT. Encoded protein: CASSPGAASNQPQHF.